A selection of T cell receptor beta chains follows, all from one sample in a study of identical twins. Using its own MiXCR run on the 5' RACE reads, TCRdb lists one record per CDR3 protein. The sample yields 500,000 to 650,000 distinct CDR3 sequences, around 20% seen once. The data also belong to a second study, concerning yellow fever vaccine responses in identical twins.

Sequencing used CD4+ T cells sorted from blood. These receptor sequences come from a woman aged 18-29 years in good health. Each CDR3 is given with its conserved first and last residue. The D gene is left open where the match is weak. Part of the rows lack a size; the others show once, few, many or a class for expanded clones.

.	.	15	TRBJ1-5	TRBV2	CASSEGGWGLQPQHF	TGTGCCAGCAGTGAGGGAGGGTGGGGGTTGCAGCCCCAGCATTTT
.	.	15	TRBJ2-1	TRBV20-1	CSASRSSWYDNEQFF	TGCAGTGCTAGTCGTTCTAGCTGGTACGACAATGAGCAGTTCTTC
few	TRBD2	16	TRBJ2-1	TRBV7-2	CASSLARGLAVDEQFF	TGTGCCAGCAGCTTAGCTCGCGGACTAGCCGTCGATGAGCAGTTCTTC
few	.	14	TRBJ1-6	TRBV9	CASSPASMGSPLHF	TGTGCCAGCAGCCCTGCCTCGATGGGTTCACCCCTCCACTTT
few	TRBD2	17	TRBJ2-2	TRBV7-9	CASSARLAEANTGELFF	TGTGCCAGCAGCGCCCGACTAGCCGAGGCGAACACCGGGGAGCTGTTTTTT
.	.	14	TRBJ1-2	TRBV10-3	CAIYTGRTNYGYTF	TGTGCCATCTATACAGGGCGAACTAACTATGGCTACACCTTC
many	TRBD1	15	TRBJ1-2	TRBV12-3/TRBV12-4	CASSPIRQGTYGYTF	TGTGCCAGCAGTCCGATAAGACAGGGTACCTATGGCTACACCTTC
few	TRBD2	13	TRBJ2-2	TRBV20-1	CSAGTSKPGELFF	TGCAGTGCCGGGACTAGCAAACCCGGGGAGCTGTTTTTT
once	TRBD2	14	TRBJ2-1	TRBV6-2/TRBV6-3	CASAPGLTYNEQFF	TGTGCCAGCGCTCCGGGACTAACCTACAATGAGCAGTTCTTC
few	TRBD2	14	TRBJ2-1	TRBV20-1	CSARVREEYNEQFF	TGCAGTGCTAGAGTGCGGGAGGAATACAATGAGCAGTTCTTC
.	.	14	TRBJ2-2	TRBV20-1	CSARMTGNTGELFF	TGCAGTGCTAGAATGACAGGGAACACCGGGGAGCTGTTTTTT
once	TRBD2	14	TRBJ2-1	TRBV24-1	CATSSGRVNNEQFF	TGTGCCACCAGCAGCGGGAGGGTTAACAATGAGCAGTTCTTC
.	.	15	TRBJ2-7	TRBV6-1	CASSDEGRGTYEQYF	TGTGCCAGCAGTGACGAAGGGCGGGGTACGTACGAGCAGTACTTC
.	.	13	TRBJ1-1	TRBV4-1	CASSHTENTEAFF	TGCGCCAGCAGCCATACAGAGAACACTGAAGCTTTCTTT
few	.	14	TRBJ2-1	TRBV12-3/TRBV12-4	CASMVSYGYNEQFF	TGTGCCAGCATGGTATCATACGGCTACAATGAGCAGTTCTTC
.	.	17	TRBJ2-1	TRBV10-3	CTTRRSIGGSSYNEQFF	TGTACCACCCGACGAAGTATCGGGGGTAGCTCCTACAATGAGCAGTTCTTC
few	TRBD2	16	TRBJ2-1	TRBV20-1	CSAISLTSGTYNEQFF	TGCAGTGCTATCAGTTTGACTAGCGGGACCTACAATGAGCAGTTCTTC
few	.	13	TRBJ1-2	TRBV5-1	CASSLDPGSGYTF	TGCGCCAGCAGCTTGGACCCGGGGAGTGGCTACACCTTC
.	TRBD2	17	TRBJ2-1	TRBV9	CASSAGVAGFPFGEQFF	TGTGCCAGCAGCGCCGGGGTAGCGGGATTCCCTTTCGGTGAGCAGTTCTTC